This TCR beta chain originates from a study of T cells after yellow fever vaccination. Study-level findings and limits: FACS-sorted repertoires could contain abundant clonotypes contaminating from the bulk population. Post-booster reappearance was seen for most primary-vaccination clones (around 97% CD4, around 88% CD8). Peaking faster, on day 5 versus 15, the secondary response was nonetheless weaker.

Ten or more counts support this clonotype. Antigen unknown. Making TCR cDNA involved 5'RACE template switching, which added UMIs and a universal primer site. TCRdb called the 5' RACE reads again in MiXCR, with one record for every CDR3 protein. In the table there are 110,000 to 150,000 distinct CDR3 sequences, less than 8.5% of which are singletons. V was clipped by 4 bases and J by 1 base, with 10 bases between them. Germline CDR1 MGHDK, CDR2 SYGVNS. CDR3 length: 14 amino acids. V gene TRBV25-1 combines with J gene TRBJ2-5; D remains ambiguous. This sequence originates from a young man who received the YFV17D yellow fever vaccine. Specimen: CD4+ T cells sorted from PBMCs, collected 10 days after the yellow fever booster vaccination. The CDR3 bases are TGTGCCAGCAGTGGATCCGGTATCCAAGAGACCCAGTACTTC. It is translated as CASSGSGIQETQYF.